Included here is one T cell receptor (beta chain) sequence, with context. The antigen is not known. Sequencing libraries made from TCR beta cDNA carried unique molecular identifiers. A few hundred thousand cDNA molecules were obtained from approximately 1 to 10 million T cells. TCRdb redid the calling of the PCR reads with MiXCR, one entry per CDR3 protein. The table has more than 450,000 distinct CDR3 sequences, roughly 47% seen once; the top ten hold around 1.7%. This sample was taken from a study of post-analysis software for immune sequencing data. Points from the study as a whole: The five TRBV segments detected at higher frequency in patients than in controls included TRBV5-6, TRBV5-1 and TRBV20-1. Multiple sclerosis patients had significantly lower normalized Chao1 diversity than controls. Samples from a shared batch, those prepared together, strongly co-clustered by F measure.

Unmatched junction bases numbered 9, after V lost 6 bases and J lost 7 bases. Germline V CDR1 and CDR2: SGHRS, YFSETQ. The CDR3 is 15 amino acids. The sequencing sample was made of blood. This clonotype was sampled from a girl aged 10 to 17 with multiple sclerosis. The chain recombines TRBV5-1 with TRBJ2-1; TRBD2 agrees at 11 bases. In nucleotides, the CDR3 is TGCGCCAGCAAAATCATAGCGGGGGGGTGGAATGAGCAGTTCTTC. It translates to CASKIIAGGWNEQFF. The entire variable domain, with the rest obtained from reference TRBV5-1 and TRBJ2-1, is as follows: KAGVTQTPRYLIKTRGQQVTLSCSPISGHRSVSWYQQTPGQGLQFLFEYFSETQRNKGNFPGRFSGRQFSNSRSEMNVSTLELGDSALYLCASKIIAGGWNEQFFGPGTRLTVL.